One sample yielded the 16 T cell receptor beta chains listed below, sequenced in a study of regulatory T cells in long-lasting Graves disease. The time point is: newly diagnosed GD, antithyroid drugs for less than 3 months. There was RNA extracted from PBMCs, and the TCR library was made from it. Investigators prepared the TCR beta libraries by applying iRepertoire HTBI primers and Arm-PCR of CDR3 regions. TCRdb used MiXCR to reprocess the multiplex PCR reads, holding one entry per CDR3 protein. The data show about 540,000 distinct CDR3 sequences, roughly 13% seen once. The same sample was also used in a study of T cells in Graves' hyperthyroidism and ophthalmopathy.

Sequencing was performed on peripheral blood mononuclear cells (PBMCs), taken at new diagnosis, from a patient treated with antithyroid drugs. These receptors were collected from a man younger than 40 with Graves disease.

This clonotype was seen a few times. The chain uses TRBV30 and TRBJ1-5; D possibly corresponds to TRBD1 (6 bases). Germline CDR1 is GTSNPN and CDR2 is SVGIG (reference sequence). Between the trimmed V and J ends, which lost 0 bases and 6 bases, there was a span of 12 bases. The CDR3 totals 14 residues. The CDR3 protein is CAWSVGRGFQPQHF. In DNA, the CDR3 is TGTGCCTGGAGTGTAGGCAGGGGTTTTCAGCCCCAGCATTTT.

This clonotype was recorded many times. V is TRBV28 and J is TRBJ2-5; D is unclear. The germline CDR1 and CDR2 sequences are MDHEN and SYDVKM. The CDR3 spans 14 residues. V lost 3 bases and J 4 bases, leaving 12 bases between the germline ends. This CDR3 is CASSLVGSGETQYF. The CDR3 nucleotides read TGTGCCAGCAGTTTGGTGGGGTCGGGAGAGACCCAGTACTTC.

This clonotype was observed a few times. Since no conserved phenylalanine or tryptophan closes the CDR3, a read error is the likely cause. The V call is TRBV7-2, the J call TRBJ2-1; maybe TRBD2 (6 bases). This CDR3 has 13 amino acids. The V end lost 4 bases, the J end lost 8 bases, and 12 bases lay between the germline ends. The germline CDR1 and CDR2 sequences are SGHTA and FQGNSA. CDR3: CASSSRLVHEQFL. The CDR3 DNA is TGTGCCAGCAGCTCCAGACTAGTTCATGAGCAGTTCCTC.

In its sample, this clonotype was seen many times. In DNA, the CDR3 is TGTGCCAGCAGCAGGACAGGGGCCCTCTCTGGGGCCAACGTCCTGACTTTC. It translates to CASSRTGALSGANVLTF. The V gene is TRBV12-3 or TRBV12-4, the J gene TRBJ2-6; 9 nucleotides agree with TRBD1. The CDR3 extends over 17 amino acids. Unmatched junction bases numbered 6, after V lost 6 bases and J lost 0 bases.

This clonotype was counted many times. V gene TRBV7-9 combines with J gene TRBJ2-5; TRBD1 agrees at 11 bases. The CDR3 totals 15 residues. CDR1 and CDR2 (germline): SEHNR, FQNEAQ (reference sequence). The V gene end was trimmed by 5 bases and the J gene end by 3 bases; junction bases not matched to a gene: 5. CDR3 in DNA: TGTGCCAGCAGCATGGACAGGGGGCGCGAAGAGACCCAGTACTTC. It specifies CASSMDRGREETQYF.

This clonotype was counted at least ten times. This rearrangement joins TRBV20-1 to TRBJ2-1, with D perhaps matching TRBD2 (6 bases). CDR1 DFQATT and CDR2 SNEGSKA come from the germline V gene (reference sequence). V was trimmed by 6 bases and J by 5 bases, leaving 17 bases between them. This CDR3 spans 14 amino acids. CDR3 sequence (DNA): TGCAGTGCCACAGCCTGGCTAGCGAACAATGAGCAGTTCTTC. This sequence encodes CSATAWLANNEQFF.

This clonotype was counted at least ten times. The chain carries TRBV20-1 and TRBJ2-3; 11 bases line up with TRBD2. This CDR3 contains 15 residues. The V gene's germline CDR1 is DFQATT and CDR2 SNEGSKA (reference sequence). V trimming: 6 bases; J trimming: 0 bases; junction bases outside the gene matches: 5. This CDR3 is CSARRLAGSTDTQYF. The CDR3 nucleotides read TGCAGTGCCCGTCGACTAGCGGGAAGCACAGATACGCAGTATTTT.

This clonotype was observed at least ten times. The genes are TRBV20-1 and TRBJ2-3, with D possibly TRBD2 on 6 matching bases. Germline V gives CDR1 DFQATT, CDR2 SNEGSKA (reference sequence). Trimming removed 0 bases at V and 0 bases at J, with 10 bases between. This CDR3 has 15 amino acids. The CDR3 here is CSARDWAGSTDTQYF. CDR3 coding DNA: TGCAGTGCTAGAGATTGGGCGGGGAGCACAGATACGCAGTATTTT.

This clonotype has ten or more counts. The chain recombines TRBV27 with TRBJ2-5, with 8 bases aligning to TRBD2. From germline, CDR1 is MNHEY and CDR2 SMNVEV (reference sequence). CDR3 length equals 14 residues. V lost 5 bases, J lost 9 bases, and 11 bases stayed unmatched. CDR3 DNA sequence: TGTGCCAGCAGTACGGGACTAGTCTCGGGGTCCCAGTACTTC. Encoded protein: CASSTGLVSGSQYF.

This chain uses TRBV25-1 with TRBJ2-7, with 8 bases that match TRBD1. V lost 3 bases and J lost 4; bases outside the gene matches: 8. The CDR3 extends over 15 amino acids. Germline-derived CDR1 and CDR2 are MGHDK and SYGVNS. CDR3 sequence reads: CASSDSGGAGYEQYF. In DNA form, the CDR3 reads TGTGCCAGCAGTGATTCAGGGGGCGCCGGGTACGAGCAGTACTTC.

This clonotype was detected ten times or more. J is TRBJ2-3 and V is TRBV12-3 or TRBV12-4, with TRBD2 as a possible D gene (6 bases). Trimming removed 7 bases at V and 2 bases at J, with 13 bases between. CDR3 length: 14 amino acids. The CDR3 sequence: CASNPSVPTDTQYF. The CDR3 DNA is TGTGCCAGCAACCCTAGCGTGCCCACAGATACGCAGTATTTT.

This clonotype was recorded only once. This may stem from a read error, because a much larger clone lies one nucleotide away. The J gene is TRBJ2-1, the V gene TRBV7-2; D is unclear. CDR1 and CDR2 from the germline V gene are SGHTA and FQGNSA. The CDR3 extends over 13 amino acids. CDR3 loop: CASGFYERNEQFF. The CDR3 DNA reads TGTGCCAGCGGCTTTTATGAGCGTAATGAGCAGTTCTTC. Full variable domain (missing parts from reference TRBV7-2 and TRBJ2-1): GAGVSQSPSNKVTEKGKDVELRCDPISGHTALYWYRQSLGQGLEFLIYFQGNSAPDKSGLPSDRFSAERTGGSVSTLTIQRTQQEDSAVYLCASGFYERNEQFFGPGTRLTVL.

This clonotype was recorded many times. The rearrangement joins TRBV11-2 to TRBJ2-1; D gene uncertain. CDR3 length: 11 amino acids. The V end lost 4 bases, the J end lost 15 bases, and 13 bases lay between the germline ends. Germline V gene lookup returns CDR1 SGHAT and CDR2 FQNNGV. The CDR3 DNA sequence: TGTGCCAGCAGCTACGGACCAAGCTGGTTCTTC. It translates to CASSYGPSWFF.

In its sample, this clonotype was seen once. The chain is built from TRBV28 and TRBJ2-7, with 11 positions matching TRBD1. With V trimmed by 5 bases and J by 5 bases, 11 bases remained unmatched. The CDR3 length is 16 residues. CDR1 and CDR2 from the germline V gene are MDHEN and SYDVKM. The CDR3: CASSPWGQGVPNEQYF. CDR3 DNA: TGTGCCAGCAGTCCGTGGGGACAGGGGGTACCAAACGAGCAGTACTTC.

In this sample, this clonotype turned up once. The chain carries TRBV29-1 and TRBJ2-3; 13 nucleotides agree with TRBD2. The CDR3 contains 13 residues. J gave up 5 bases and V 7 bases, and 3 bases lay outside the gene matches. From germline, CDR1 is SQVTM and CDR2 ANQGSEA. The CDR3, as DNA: TGCAGCGCCCGGACTAGCGGGAGAGATACGCAGTATTTT. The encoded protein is CSARTSGRDTQYF.

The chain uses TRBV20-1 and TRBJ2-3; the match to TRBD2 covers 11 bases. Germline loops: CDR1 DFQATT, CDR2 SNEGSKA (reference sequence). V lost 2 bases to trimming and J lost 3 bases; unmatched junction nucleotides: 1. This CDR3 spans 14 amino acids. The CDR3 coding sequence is TGCAGTGCTAGACTAGCGGGAGGAACAGATACGCAGTATTTT. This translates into CSARLAGGTDTQYF.